The rows below give T cell receptor beta chains drawn from one sample of a study of T cells in narcolepsy. Repertoires were generated with immunoSEQ multiplex PCR, while TCRdb's copy carries only in-frame clones and drops some. The sample shows roughly 35,000 clones, approximately 85% of them seen only once. Material: CD45RA- memory CD4+ T cells from PBMCs. These receptors all stem from a human donor with narcolepsy. CDR3s include the opening cysteine and the closing phenylalanine or tryptophan. Each record gives: clone size, V gene, J gene, D gene, CDR3 DNA, CDR3 protein. The D gene is left open where the match is weak. Expanded clones get a size class; other rows say once, few or many, or leave the size out.

clone size: NA; V gene: TRBV30; J gene: TRBJ2-7; D gene: TRBD2; CDR3 DNA: TGTGCCTGGAGTGTACTGGGGGGGAACGAGCAGTACTTC; CDR3 protein: CAWSVLGGNEQYF
clone size: NA; V gene: TRBV5-4; J gene: TRBJ1-3; D gene: NA; CDR3 DNA: TGTGCCAGCAGCTCGAACCCGGGACTCCGCTCTGGAAACACCATATATTTT; CDR3 protein: CASSSNPGLRSGNTIYF
clone size: once; V gene: TRBV9; J gene: TRBJ2-5; D gene: NA; CDR3 DNA: TGTGCCAGCAGCGTAGGAGGGATCCAAGAGACCCAGTACTTC; CDR3 protein: CASSVGGIQETQYF
clone size: NA; V gene: TRBV9; J gene: TRBJ1-2; D gene: NA; CDR3 DNA: TGTGCCAGCAGCGTAGATCATAACTATGGCTACACCTTC; CDR3 protein: CASSVDHNYGYTF
clone size: NA; V gene: TRBV6-6; J gene: TRBJ1-5; D gene: NA; CDR3 DNA: TGTGCCAGCAGTGGACAGCAAAATCAGCCCCAGCATTTT; CDR3 protein: CASSGQQNQPQHF
clone size: few; V gene: TRBV7-8; J gene: TRBJ2-7; D gene: NA; CDR3 DNA: TGTGCCAGCAGCTTAGTATCGGGGGCCGGCTCCTACGAGCAGTACTTC; CDR3 protein: CASSLVSGAGSYEQYF
clone size: NA; V gene: TRBV6-5; J gene: TRBJ1-1; D gene: TRBD1; CDR3 DNA: TGTGCCAGCAGTTACACAGGGGACCCTGAAGCTTTCTTT; CDR3 protein: CASSYTGDPEAFF
clone size: NA; V gene: TRBV6-6; J gene: TRBJ2-5; D gene: TRBD2; CDR3 DNA: TGTGCCAGCAGTCGGACTAGCGGGGGGGCCGGGGCCCAGTACTTC; CDR3 protein: CASSRTSGGAGAQYF
clone size: NA; V gene: TRBV5-1; J gene: TRBJ2-7; D gene: NA; CDR3 DNA: TGCGCCAGCAGCCCGGACAGCCACACCTACGAGCAGTACTTC; CDR3 protein: CASSPDSHTYEQYF
clone size: NA; V gene: TRBV7-9; J gene: TRBJ1-4; D gene: NA; CDR3 DNA: TGTGCCAGCAGCTTAGGGCGGTCTAATGAAAAACTGTTCTTT; CDR3 protein: CASSLGRSNEKLFF
clone size: few; V gene: TRBV7-3; J gene: TRBJ1-1; D gene: NA; CDR3 DNA: TGTGCCAGCAGCAAGGACCGATACACTGAAGCTTTCTTT; CDR3 protein: CASSKDRYTEAFF
clone size: NA; V gene: TRBV7-9; J gene: TRBJ1-6; D gene: TRBD1; CDR3 DNA: TGTGCCAGCAGCTTAGGGGAGGGACAGGGTAATTCACCCCTCCACTTT; CDR3 protein: CASSLGEGQGNSPLHF
clone size: NA; V gene: TRBV9; J gene: TRBJ1-2; D gene: TRBD1; CDR3 DNA: TGTGCCAGCAGCCCGCAGGGGGCCTATGGCTACACCTTC; CDR3 protein: CASSPQGAYGYTF
clone size: NA; V gene: TRBV6-1; J gene: TRBJ2-1; D gene: NA; CDR3 DNA: TGTGCCAGCAGTGACTCCGTGAGTGAGCAGTTCTTC; CDR3 protein: CASSDSVSEQFF
clone size: NA; V gene: TRBV5-1; J gene: TRBJ2-5; D gene: TRBD2; CDR3 DNA: TGCGCCAGCAGCCCGCTAGCGGGGGGGAGAGAGACCCAGTACTTC; CDR3 protein: CASSPLAGGRETQYF
clone size: NA; V gene: TRBV4-2; J gene: TRBJ2-3; D gene: NA; CDR3 DNA: TGTGCCAGCAGCCAACCTAGCGGCACAGATACGCAGTATTTT; CDR3 protein: CASSQPSGTDTQYF
clone size: NA; V gene: TRBV5-4; J gene: TRBJ1-4; D gene: TRBD1; CDR3 DNA: TGTGCCAGCAGCGACAGGGCCCTGAGGGAAGAAAAACTGTTTTTT; CDR3 protein: CASSDRALREEKLFF
clone size: NA; V gene: TRBV5-1; J gene: TRBJ2-3; D gene: NA; CDR3 DNA: TGCGCCAGCAGCTTGAGAGGGGTGGGCTCCGATACGCAGTATTTT; CDR3 protein: CASSLRGVGSDTQYF
clone size: NA; V gene: TRBV6-6; J gene: TRBJ1-3; D gene: NA; CDR3 DNA: TGTGCCAGCAGTTCCGCGACAGGAAACACCATATATTTT; CDR3 protein: CASSSATGNTIYF
clone size: NA; V gene: TRBV6-5; J gene: TRBJ1-1; D gene: TRBD1; CDR3 DNA: TGTGCCAGCAGTTACTCTGACAGGGGGAACACTGAAGCTTTCTTT; CDR3 protein: CASSYSDRGNTEAFF
clone size: NA; V gene: TRBV7-8; J gene: TRBJ2-2; D gene: TRBD2; CDR3 DNA: TGTGCCAGCAGCCGCGCCGGCACGGGGGGGAACACCGGGGAGCTGTTTTTT; CDR3 protein: CASSRAGTGGNTGELFF
clone size: few; V gene: TRBV6-6; J gene: TRBJ1-5; D gene: NA; CDR3 DNA: TGTGCCAGCAGTTACCCGGGGGCCAGCAATCAGCCCCAGCATTTT; CDR3 protein: CASSYPGASNQPQHF
clone size: NA; V gene: TRBV5-6; J gene: TRBJ2-3; D gene: NA; CDR3 DNA: TGTGCCAGCAGCTTGGTTTACGGGGGGCAGGTGGATACGCAGTATTTT; CDR3 protein: CASSLVYGGQVDTQYF
clone size: NA; V gene: TRBV7-2; J gene: TRBJ1-3; D gene: NA; CDR3 DNA: TGTGCCAGTTCCGGGGGCTCTGGAAACACCATATATTTT; CDR3 protein: CASSGGSGNTIYF
clone size: NA; V gene: TRBV19; J gene: TRBJ1-1; D gene: NA; CDR3 DNA: TGTGCCAGTAGTATAGAACACTCGATGAACACTGAAGCTTTCTTT; CDR3 protein: CASSIEHSMNTEAFF
clone size: NA; V gene: TRBV6-1; J gene: TRBJ2-3; D gene: TRBD1; CDR3 DNA: TGTGCCAGCAGTGAAACCGGGACAGGGGGCTTTAGCACAGATACGCAGTATTTT; CDR3 protein: CASSETGTGGFSTDTQYF
clone size: NA; V gene: TRBV5-4; J gene: TRBJ2-4; D gene: TRBD1; CDR3 DNA: TGTGCCAGCAGCTCTAAATTCCACCGGGACAGCCCTTTAAACATTCAGTACTTC; CDR3 protein: CASSSKFHRDSPLNIQYF
clone size: NA; V gene: TRBV6-6; J gene: TRBJ1-1; D gene: NA; CDR3 DNA: TGTGCCAGCAGTTACTCGGCTGTAGGGGTCACTGAAGCTTTCTTT; CDR3 protein: CASSYSAVGVTEAFF
clone size: NA; V gene: TRBV28; J gene: TRBJ1-2; D gene: NA; CDR3 DNA: TGTGCCAGCAGTCCTAACTATGGCTACACCTTC; CDR3 protein: CASSPNYGYTF